This entry concerns a single T cell receptor (beta chain). The target antigen is unknown. UMIs were included in TCR beta cDNA generated by 5'RACE template switching. Following a re-call of the 5' RACE reads, TCRdb has one entry per CDR3 protein and lacks DNA. This specimen shows some 300,000 distinct CDR3 sequences; the ten leading clones hold about 0.4%. This sample stems from a study of T cells expressing NK-cell markers. Points from the study as a whole: The share of CD8+ T cells held by dominant NKG2C+ clonotypes was roughly 1.0-8% in roughly 6 donors.

Germline values: CDR1 SGHRS, CDR2 YFSETQ. The CDR3 covers 12 residues. The source material was blood T cells: a sorted CD56 or NKG2C T cell subset, CD4+ or CD8+ T cells, or bulk PBMC T cells (not recorded which). The sequence derives from a man between 18 and 29 years old in good health. The chain employs TRBV5-1 and TRBJ2-1. CDR3 in amino acids: CASSLSPNEQFF.